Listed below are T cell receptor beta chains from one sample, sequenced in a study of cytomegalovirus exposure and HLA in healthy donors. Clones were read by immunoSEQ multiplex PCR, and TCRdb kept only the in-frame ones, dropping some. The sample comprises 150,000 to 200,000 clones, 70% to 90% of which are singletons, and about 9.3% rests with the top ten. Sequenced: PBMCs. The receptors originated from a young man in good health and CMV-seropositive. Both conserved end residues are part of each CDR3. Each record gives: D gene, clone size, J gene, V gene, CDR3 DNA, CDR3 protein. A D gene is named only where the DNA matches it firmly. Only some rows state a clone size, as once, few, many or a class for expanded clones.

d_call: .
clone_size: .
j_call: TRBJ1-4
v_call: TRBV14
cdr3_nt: TGTGCCAGCAGCCAAGAGCCCGGGTTGATAGAAAAACTGTTTTTT
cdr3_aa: CASSQEPGLIEKLFF

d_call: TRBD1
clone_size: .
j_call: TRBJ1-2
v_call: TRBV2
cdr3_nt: TGTGCCAGCACCCAAGACAGGGGGTGGTTCTATGGCTACACCTTC
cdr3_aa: CASTQDRGWFYGYTF

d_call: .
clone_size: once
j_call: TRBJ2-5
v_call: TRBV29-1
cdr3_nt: TGCAGCGTTGCGCTCAGTCAAGAGACCCAGTACTTC
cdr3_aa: CSVALSQETQYF

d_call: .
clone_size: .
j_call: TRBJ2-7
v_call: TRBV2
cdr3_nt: TGTGCCAGCAGTCCTCGGCTGGGGAGCGAGCAGTACTTC
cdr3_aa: CASSPRLGSEQYF

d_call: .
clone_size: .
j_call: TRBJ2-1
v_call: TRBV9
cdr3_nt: TGTGCCAGCAGCGTACGGGGTACGCAAAGTTACAATGAGCAGTTCTTC
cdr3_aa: CASSVRGTQSYNEQFF

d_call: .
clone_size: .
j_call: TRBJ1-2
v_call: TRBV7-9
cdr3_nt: TGTGCCAGCAGCTTAGTCAAAGGGGCACTGGAGGGCTACACCTTC
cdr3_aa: CASSLVKGALEGYTF

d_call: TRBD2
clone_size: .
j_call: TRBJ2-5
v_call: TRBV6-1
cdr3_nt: TGTGCCAGCAGTGCCAAGGGACTAGCGGGGCGAGAGACCCAGTACTTC
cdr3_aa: CASSAKGLAGRETQYF

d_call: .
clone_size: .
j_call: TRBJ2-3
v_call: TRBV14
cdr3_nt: TGTGCCAGCAGCCCCTATGGGGCAGACTTCACAGATACGCAGTATTTT
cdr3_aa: CASSPYGADFTDTQYF

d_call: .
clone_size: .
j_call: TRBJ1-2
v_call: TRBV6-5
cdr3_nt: TGTGCCAGCAGAACAGGGTCTGTTAACTATGGCTACACCTTC
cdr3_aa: CASRTGSVNYGYTF

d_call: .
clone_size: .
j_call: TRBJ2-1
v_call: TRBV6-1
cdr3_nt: TGTGCCAGCCCGAGCGTCCGGGGAAACAATGAGCAGTTCTTC
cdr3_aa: CASPSVRGNNEQFF

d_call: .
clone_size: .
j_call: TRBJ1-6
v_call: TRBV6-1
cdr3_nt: TGTGCCAGCTTTAGGGGTGAATCACCCCTCCACTTT
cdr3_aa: CASFRGESPLHF

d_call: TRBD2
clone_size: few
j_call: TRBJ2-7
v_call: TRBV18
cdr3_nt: TGTGCCAGCTCGCGGGAGCCCTACGAGCAGTACTTC
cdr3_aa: CASSREPYEQYF

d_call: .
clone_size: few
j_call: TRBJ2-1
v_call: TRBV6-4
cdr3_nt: TGTGCCAGCAGTGACTCGAGGGGGAGAGGGCGCGATGAGCAGTTCTTC
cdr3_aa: CASSDSRGRGRDEQFF

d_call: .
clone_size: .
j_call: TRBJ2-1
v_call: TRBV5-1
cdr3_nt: TGCGCCAACAGCGGGCGGACAGCCGGGACCGACAATGAGCAGTTCTTC
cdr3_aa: CANSGRTAGTDNEQFF

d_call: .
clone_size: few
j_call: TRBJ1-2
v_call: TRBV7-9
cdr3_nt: TGTGCCAGCAGCCCCTCCGAAGGGAGCCTCTATGGCTACACCTTC
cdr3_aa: CASSPSEGSLYGYTF

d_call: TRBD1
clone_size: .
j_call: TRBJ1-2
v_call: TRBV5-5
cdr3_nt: TGTGCCAGCAGCGTGGGCCCGGGACAGGGAGGAGGTGGCTACACCTTC
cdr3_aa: CASSVGPGQGGGGYTF

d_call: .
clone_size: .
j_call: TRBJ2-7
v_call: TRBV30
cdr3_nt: TGTGCCTGGACTCCCAAGGGGGGGGCCCGCTACGAGCAGTACTTC
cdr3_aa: CAWTPKGGARYEQYF

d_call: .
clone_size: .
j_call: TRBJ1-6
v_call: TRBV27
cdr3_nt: TGTGCCAGCAGTTTTCAGACCTATAATTCACCCCTCCACTTT
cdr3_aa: CASSFQTYNSPLHF

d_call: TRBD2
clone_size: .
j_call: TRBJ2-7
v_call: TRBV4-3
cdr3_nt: TGCGCCAGCAGCCAAGGAGCGGGGGGCCCTCCTTCCTACGAGCAGTACTTC
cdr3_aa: CASSQGAGGPPSYEQYF